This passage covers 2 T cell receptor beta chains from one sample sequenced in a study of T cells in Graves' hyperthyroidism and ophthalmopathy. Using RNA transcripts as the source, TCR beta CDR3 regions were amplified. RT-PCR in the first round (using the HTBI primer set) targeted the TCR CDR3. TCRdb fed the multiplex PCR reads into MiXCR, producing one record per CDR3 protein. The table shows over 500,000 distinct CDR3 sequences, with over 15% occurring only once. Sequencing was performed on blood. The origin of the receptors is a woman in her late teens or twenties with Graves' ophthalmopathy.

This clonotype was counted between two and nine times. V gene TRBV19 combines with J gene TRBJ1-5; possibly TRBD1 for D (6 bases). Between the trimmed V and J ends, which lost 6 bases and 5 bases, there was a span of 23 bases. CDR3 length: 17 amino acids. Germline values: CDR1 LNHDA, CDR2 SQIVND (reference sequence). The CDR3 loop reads CASRPRDTSKRDQPQHF. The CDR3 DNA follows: TGTGCCAGTAGACCACGGGACACCTCGAAAAGAGATCAGCCCCAGCATTTT.

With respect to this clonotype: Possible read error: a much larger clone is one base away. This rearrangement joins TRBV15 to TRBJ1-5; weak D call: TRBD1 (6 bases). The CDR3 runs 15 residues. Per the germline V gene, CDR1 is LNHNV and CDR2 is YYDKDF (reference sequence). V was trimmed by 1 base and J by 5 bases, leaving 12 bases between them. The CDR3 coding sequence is TGTGCCACCAGCAGAGCCAGGGGTGGCGATCAGCCCCAGCATTTT. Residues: CATSRARGGDQPQHF.